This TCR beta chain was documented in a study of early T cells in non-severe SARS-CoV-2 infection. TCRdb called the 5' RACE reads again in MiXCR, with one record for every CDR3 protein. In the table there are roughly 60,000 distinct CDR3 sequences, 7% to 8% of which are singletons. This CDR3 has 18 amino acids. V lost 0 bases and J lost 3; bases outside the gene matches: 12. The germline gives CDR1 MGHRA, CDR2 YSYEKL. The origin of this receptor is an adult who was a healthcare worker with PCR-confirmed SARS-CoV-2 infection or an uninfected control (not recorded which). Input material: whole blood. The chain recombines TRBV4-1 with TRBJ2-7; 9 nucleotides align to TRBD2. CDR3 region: CASSQEEASGAEVYEQYF. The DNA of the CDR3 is TGCGCCAGCAGCCAAGAGGAGGCTAGCGGGGCTGAGGTCTACGAGCAGTACTTC.